This TCR beta chain was sequenced in a study of T cell responses to AZD1222 COVID-19 vaccine. On the study more broadly: Pooling covered second doses at about 4 or about 12 weeks.

Whole-study findings and limits: The sample set comprised mostly white British donors with more females, and clonal diversity was possibly underestimated. Repertoires in all cases were sampled only once the peak T cell response had passed. Spike-wide coverage was observed for vaccine-associated CD4 TCRs, with dominant responses at 160-218 and 743-854.

Using immunoSEQ multiplex PCR, the repertoire was profiled, and TCRdb retains in-frame clones only, with some absent. The sample carries more than 50,000 clones, more than 65% recorded once. Trimming at V came to 0 bases and at J to 5 bases, leaving 4 bases not matched to a gene. CDR1 MDHEN and CDR2 SYDVKM come from the germline V gene. The CDR3 covers 16 residues. The count of this clone is one. Antigen unknown. The chain couples TRBV28 to TRBJ2-2; 9 nucleotides line up with TRBD1. The receptor was derived from an adult in good health. Source: peripheral blood, taken on day 0 of AZD1222 vaccination. DNA for the CDR3: TGTGCCAGCAGTTTATGGGGACAGGGTGAAACCGGGGAGCTGTTTTTT. Translating gives CASSLWGQGETGELFF.